This TCR beta chain emerged from a study of T-cell reconstitution after alpha-beta-depleted transplantation in children. Germline V CDR1 and CDR2: SGHDT, YYEEEE. The germline V and J ends were trimmed by 4 bases and 2 bases, with 16 bases remaining between them. The CDR3 spans 15 residues. Unique molecular identifiers were incorporated when the TCRbeta library was constructed. TCRdb passed the PCR reads through MiXCR, listing each CDR3 protein once. Of about 640,000 distinct CDR3 sequences listed, roughly 15% are singletons. The chain couples TRBV5-6 to TRBJ2-7; perhaps TRBD1 as D (5 bases). This specimen consisted of PBMCs from the stem cell graft donor, obtained from the stem cell graft. This receptor was taken from a human donor who donated a stem cell graft to a child with acute myeloid leukemia. The CDR3 here is CASSPQGLFAYEQYF. CDR3 sequence (DNA): TGTGCCAGCAGCCCGCAGGGCCTTTTTGCCTACGAGCAGTACTTC.